This T cell receptor beta chain comes out of a study of technical replicates of blood from a handful of donors. Sequencing used immunoSEQ multiplex PCR; TCRdb keeps in-frame clones, though not all of them. Among roughly 79,000 clones listed, roughly nine tenths were seen once. V was shortened by 5 bases and J by 5 bases, with 18 bases between the two germline ends. Germline CDR1 SGHNT, CDR2 YENEEA. The CDR3 is 15 residues long. Sequencing used T cells isolated from PBMCs. V usage is TRBV11-3 and J usage is TRBJ2-5; no reliable D call. This TCR was sampled from a human donor in good health. Some clones in this sample may be carry-over from other donors' samples. The CDR3 loop reads CASSHRRSSGETQYF. In DNA, the CDR3 is TGTGCCAGCAGCCACCGGAGATCTAGTGGCGAGACCCAGTACTTC. The whole variable domain, filled in from reference TRBV11-3 and TRBJ2-5, reads EAGVVQSPRYKIIEKKQPVAFWCNPISGHNTLYWYLQNLGQGPELLIRYENEEAVDDSQLPKDRFSAERLKGVDSTLKIQPAELGDSAVYLCASSHRRSSGETQYFGPGTRLLVL.